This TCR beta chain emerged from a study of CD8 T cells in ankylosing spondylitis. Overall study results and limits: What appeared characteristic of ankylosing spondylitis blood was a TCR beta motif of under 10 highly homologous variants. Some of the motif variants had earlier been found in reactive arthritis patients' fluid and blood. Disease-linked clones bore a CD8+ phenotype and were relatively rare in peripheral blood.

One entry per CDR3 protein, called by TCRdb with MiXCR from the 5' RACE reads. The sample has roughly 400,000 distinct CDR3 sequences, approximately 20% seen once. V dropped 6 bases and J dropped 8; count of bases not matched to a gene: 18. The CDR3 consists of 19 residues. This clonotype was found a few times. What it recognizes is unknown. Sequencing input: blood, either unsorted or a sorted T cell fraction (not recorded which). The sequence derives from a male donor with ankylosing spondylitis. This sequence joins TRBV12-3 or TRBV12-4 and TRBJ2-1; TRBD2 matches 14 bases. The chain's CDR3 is CASRGVGTSGRGGLDEQFF. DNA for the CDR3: TGTGCCAGCAGGGGAGTCGGGACTAGCGGGAGAGGAGGTTTGGATGAGCAGTTCTTC.